This T cell receptor beta chain emerged from a study of blood T cell repertoires in COVID-19. The V end was cut by 3 bases, the J end by 3 bases, with 8 bases between. CDR3 length: 13 amino acids. Measured with immunoSEQ multiplex PCR; TCRdb has only the in-frame clones, and not every one. The repertoire holds 240,000 or so clones, with 75% to 85% as singletons. Seattle's enrolled individuals joined amid active infection and were then monitored longitudinally. This TCR was recovered from an elderly woman with COVID-19, enrolled during active disease. The J gene is TRBJ1-1, the V gene TRBV12-3 or TRBV12-4, with D possibly being TRBD1 (6 bases). What was sequenced was peripheral blood. CDR3 in amino acids: CASSLRGYTEAFF. The CDR3 DNA follows: TGTGCCAGCAGTTTGAGGGGGTACACTGAAGCTTTCTTT.